This TCR beta chain was found in a study of shared clonotypes between healthy human individuals. This table comes from immunoSEQ multiplex PCR, and its TCRdb copy is limited to in-frame clones, with some not included. The data contain 1 million to 1.3 million clones, about 84% of them singletons. CDR1 and CDR2 from the germline V gene are SQVTM and ANQGSEA. Trimming removed 7 bases at V and 3 bases at J, with 15 bases between. The CDR3 has 14 residues. The gene calls are TRBV29-1 and TRBJ2-2; D not resolved. The origin of this receptor is a man between 18 and 35 years old in good health. Some clones in this sample may be carry-over from other donors' samples. Sequencing input: memory CD4+ T cells from PBMCs. Subset: CD45RA-negative fraction. CDR3 in amino acids: CSGSTTGDTGELFF. CDR3 coding DNA: TGCAGCGGGAGTACTACTGGGGACACCGGGGAGCTGTTTTTT.